The 28 T cell receptor beta chains below all came from one sample that was sequenced in a study of blood T cell repertoires in COVID-19. Assay: immunoSEQ multiplex PCR; the TCRdb copy retains only in-frame clones and omits some. The sample holds 250,000 or so clones; about 87% are singletons and the top ten take over 3%. Sequences were obtained from PBMCs or T cells enriched from blood (not recorded which). Source of these receptors: a middle-aged woman who had been exposed to COVID-19.

The chain combines TRBV5-1 with TRBJ2-7; TRBD2 might be the D (5 bases). Germline values: CDR1 SGHRS, CDR2 YFSETQ. V was cut by 0 bases and J by 2 bases, with 12 bases left in between. The CDR3 is 15 amino acids. CDR3 in amino acids: CASSLVRGIPYEQYF. Written as DNA, the CDR3 is TGCGCCAGCAGCTTGGTCCGAGGGATACCCTACGAGCAGTACTTC.

V is TRBV7-9 and J is TRBJ2-7; 7 nucleotides match TRBD2. The CDR3 consists of 14 residues. The V gene's germline CDR1 is SEHNR and CDR2 FQNEAQ (reference sequence). With V trimmed by 1 base and J by 7 bases, 7 bases remained unmatched. CDR3 DNA: TGTGCCAGCAGCTTAGACCCGGTGGGGGGGGAGCAGTACTTC. This sequence encodes CASSLDPVGGEQYF.

The genes are TRBV6-1 and TRBJ1-6; D not resolved. Germline V gene data show CDR1 as MNHNS and CDR2 as SASEGT. CDR3 length: 15 residues. V gave up 1 base and J gave up 0 bases, with 4 bases separating them. In nucleotides, the CDR3 is TGTGCCAGCAGTGAAGTATTCTCCTATAATTCACCCCTCCACTTT. As protein: CASSEVFSYNSPLHF.

This clone was found a few times. The rearrangement uses TRBV3-1 (or the pseudogene TRBV3-2) and TRBJ1-1, with 7 bases identical to TRBD1. The junction had 3 bases not matched to a gene; V was cut back by 1 base and J by 7 bases. Germline CDR1 LGHDT, CDR2 YNNKEL (reference sequence). This CDR3 comprises 13 residues. The CDR3 loop is CASSQARDSEAFF. The CDR3 DNA reads TGTGCCAGCAGCCAAGCAAGGGACAGTGAAGCTTTCTTT.

The chain links TRBV7-3 to TRBJ2-1; no clear D. Germline V gives CDR1 SGHTA, CDR2 FQGTGA. Trimming removed 5 bases at V and 6 bases at J, with 11 bases between. This CDR3 has 13 amino acids. The CDR3 nucleotides are TGTGCCAGCAGCCCGAGTGGAGCCAATGAGCAGTTCTTC. Residues: CASSPSGANEQFF.

J is TRBJ1-3 and V is TRBV10-3, with 7 nucleotides matching TRBD1. This CDR3 comprises 13 residues. Trimming cost V 8 bases and J 1 base; bases outside gene matches: 2. In germline, CDR1 is ENHRY, CDR2 SYGVKD. Here the CDR3 reads CAIQGGSGNTIYF. The CDR3 DNA follows: TGTGCCATCCAGGGGGGTTCTGGAAACACCATATATTTT.

The chain has TRBV3-1 (or the pseudogene TRBV3-2) and TRBJ2-7; 11 bases match TRBD1. The V gene end was trimmed by 3 bases and the J gene end by 6 bases; junction bases not matched to a gene: 4. CDR3 length equals 14 residues. Looked up from germline, CDR1 is LGHDT and CDR2 is YNNKEL (reference sequence). CDR3 in amino acids: CASSHRTGGGEQYF. CDR3 DNA sequence: TGTGCCAGCAGCCATCGGACAGGGGGCGGCGAGCAGTACTTC.

This clone was seen a few times. Germline and junction disagree at one end, which may indicate a read error. The rearrangement joins TRBV5-1 to TRBJ1-4, with TRBD1 as a possible D gene (6 bases). Germline-derived CDR1 and CDR2 are SGHRS and YFSETQ. CDR3 length: 16 residues. The CDR3 loop reads CASSTGQLATNEKLFF. The CDR3 DNA follows: TGTGCCAGCAGCACCGGACAGCTTGCAACTAATGAAAAACTGTTTTTT.

The CDR3 protein is CASKRDTVGTIYF. In DNA form, the CDR3 reads TGCGCCAGCAAAAGGGACACCGTCGGCACCATATATTTT. The chain links TRBV5-1 to TRBJ1-3, with D perhaps matching TRBD1 (6 bases). Germline-derived CDR1 and CDR2 are SGHRS and YFSETQ. CDR3 length: 13 residues. V lost 6 bases, J lost 9 bases, and 16 bases lay in between.

V usage is TRBV30 and J usage is TRBJ1-2; D not certain. Trimming cost V 0 bases and J 4 bases, with 9 bases left between them. This CDR3 contains 13 residues. Per the germline V gene, CDR1 is GTSNPN and CDR2 is SVGIG (reference sequence). The CDR3 loop is CAWSVTGVYGYTF. CDR3 nucleotides: TGTGCCTGGAGTGTCACCGGGGTCTATGGCTACACCTTC.

This chain connects TRBV28 to TRBJ1-6, with D uncertain. Germline assignment: CDR1 MDHEN and CDR2 SYDVKM. The V end lost 2 bases, the J end lost 4 bases, and 9 bases lay between the germline ends. CDR3 length: 15 amino acids. The chain's CDR3 is CASSLPAGYNSPLHF. The CDR3 coding sequence is TGTGCCAGCAGTTTACCGGCAGGTTATAATTCACCCCTCCACTTT.

The chain is built from TRBV12-1 and TRBJ1-5; no DNA check was done on the table's D call, TRBD1. TRBV12-1 is a documented pseudogene. This CDR3 region has 16 residues. CDR3 DNA: TGTGCCAGCAGCTTTCGACAGACATCGTGCAATCAGCCCCAGCATTTT. Amino acids: CASSFRQTSCNQPQHF.

This chain joins TRBV5-1 and TRBJ2-2; 10 positions agree with TRBD1. CDR1 is SGHRS, CDR2 YFSETQ, per germline. The CDR3 loop spans 15 amino acids. V was clipped by 7 bases and J by 5 bases; unmatched bases: 8. The CDR3 loop reads CASARDRGETGELFF. CDR3 nucleotide sequence: TGCGCCAGCGCCCGGGACAGGGGAGAAACCGGGGAGCTGTTTTTT. The full variable domain, completed using reference TRBV5-1 and TRBJ2-2, is KAGVTQTPRYLIKTRGQQVTLSCSPISGHRSVSWYQQTPGQGLQFLFEYFSETQRNKGNFPGRFSGRQFSNSRSEMNVSTLELGDSALYLCASARDRGETGELFFGEGSRLTVL.

The chain uses TRBV29-1 and TRBJ2-2, with TRBD2 identical over 10 bases. Unmatched junction bases numbered 7, after V lost 7 bases and J lost 2 bases. The CDR3 has 15 amino acids. The germline gives CDR1 SQVTM, CDR2 ANQGSEA. This chain's CDR3 is CSAAWTSGNTGELFF. CDR3 in DNA: TGCAGCGCTGCGTGGACTAGCGGAAACACCGGGGAGCTGTTTTTT.

The rearrangement uses TRBV2 and TRBJ1-2; perhaps TRBD1 as D (5 bases). CDR3 length: 15 amino acids. The V end was cut by 3 bases, the J end by 8 bases, with 19 bases between. Germline CDR1 reads SNHLY; CDR2 reads FYNNEI. CDR3 DNA sequence: TGTGCCAGCAGTGACTCAACAGGAGGAGGGATAGGCTACACCTTC. This gives the protein CASSDSTGGGIGYTF.

J is TRBJ2-7 and V is TRBV3-1 (or the pseudogene TRBV3-2); D perhaps matches TRBD2 (6 bases). The V end was cut by 0 bases, the J end by 1 base, with 16 bases between. From germline, CDR1 is LGHDT and CDR2 YNNKEL (reference sequence). The CDR3 runs 17 residues. This chain's CDR3 is CASSQDYPGLDSYEQYF. CDR3 sequence (DNA): TGTGCCAGCAGCCAAGATTACCCGGGACTGGATTCCTACGAGCAGTACTTC.

The chain recombines TRBV5-1 with TRBJ1-6, with TRBD1 identical over 7 bases. V lost 0 bases and J lost 8; bases outside the gene matches: 2. The germline V gene encodes CDR1 SGHRS and CDR2 YFSETQ. This CDR3 comprises 14 residues. CDR3 sequence: CASSLGDRDSPLHF. The CDR3, as DNA: TGCGCCAGCAGCTTGGGAGACAGGGATTCACCCCTCCACTTT. The complete variable domain, with remaining parts taken from reference TRBV5-1 and TRBJ1-6, reads KAGVTQTPRYLIKTRGQQVTLSCSPISGHRSVSWYQQTPGQGLQFLFEYFSETQRNKGNFPGRFSGRQFSNSRSEMNVSTLELGDSALYLCASSLGDRDSPLHFGNGTRLTVT.

V usage is TRBV2 and J usage is TRBJ1-1, with 8 nucleotides matching TRBD1. CDR1 and CDR2 (germline): SNHLY, FYNNEI. This CDR3 has 14 residues. Unmatched junction bases numbered 3, after V lost 2 bases and J lost 4 bases. In nucleotides, the CDR3 is TGTGCCAGCAGTGAACAGGGGGCGAGCACTGAAGCTTTCTTT. This sequence encodes CASSEQGASTEAFF. Full variable domain (missing parts from reference TRBV2 and TRBJ1-1): EPEVTQTPSHQVTQMGQEVILRCVPISNHLYFYWYRQILGQKVEFLVSFYNNEISEKSEIFDDQFSVERPDGSNFTLKIRSTKLEDSAMYFCASSEQGASTEAFFGQGTRLTVV.

This clone appeared once. The chain recombines TRBV2 with TRBJ1-1, with TRBD1 as a possible D gene (5 bases). The V gene lost 3 bases and the J gene lost 3 bases, with 11 bases spanning the gap. Germline assignment: CDR1 SNHLY and CDR2 FYNNEI. This CDR3 has 14 residues. For the CDR3, the DNA is TGTGCCAGCAGTGATCAGGGCCGAGACACTGAAGCTTTCTTT. Residues: CASSDQGRDTEAFF. Looking up the rest from reference TRBV2 and TRBJ1-1 gives the full variable domain: EPEVTQTPSHQVTQMGQEVILRCVPISNHLYFYWYRQILGQKVEFLVSFYNNEISEKSEIFDDQFSVERPDGSNFTLKIRSTKLEDSAMYFCASSDQGRDTEAFFGQGTRLTVV.

J is TRBJ2-1 and V is TRBV30; a weak D match, TRBD2 (6 bases). Trimming took off 4 bases at V and 9 bases at J, with 13 bases between the two ends. The CDR3 consists of 12 residues. Germline V gene sequence: CDR1 GTSNPN, CDR2 SVGIG (reference sequence). The CDR3 DNA follows: TGTGCCTGGACGGGACTTAACGTTGAGCAGTTCTTC. This codes for CAWTGLNVEQFF. Combining the CDR3 with reference TRBV30 and TRBJ2-1 gives the whole variable domain SQTIHQWPATLVQPVGSPLSLECTVEGTSNPNLYWYRQAAGRGLQLLFYSVGIGQISSEVPQNLSASRPQDRQFILSSKKLLLSDSGFYLCAWTGLNVEQFFGPGTRLTVL.

The CDR3 DNA follows: TGTGCCAGCAGCGGGGGACAGTTAGAGGGAGGCTACACCTTC. Translating it yields CASSGGQLEGGYTF. The genes are TRBV9 and TRBJ1-2; 7 bases align to TRBD1. The V segment lost 3 bases and the J segment 8 bases; nucleotides outside the gene matches: 10. The length of the CDR3 is 14 residues. In germline, CDR1 is SGDLS, CDR2 YYNGEE. The full variable domain, its missing parts supplied by reference TRBV9 and TRBJ1-2, is DSGVTQTPKHLITATGQRVTLRCSPRSGDLSVYWYQQSLDQGLQFLIQYYNGEERAKGNILERFSAQQFPDLHSELNLSSLELGDSALYFCASSGGQLEGGYTFGSGTRLTVV.

The genes are TRBV10-1 and TRBJ2-7; D perhaps matches TRBD1 (6 bases). Germline CDR1 WNHNN, CDR2 SYGVQD (reference sequence). This CDR3 is 17 amino acids long. V lost 10 bases and J 0 bases, leaving 25 bases between the germline ends. The chain's CDR3 is CATRGHSDCSDSYEQYV. The CDR3 DNA is TGCGCCACTCGGGGACACTCAGACTGTTCAGACTCCTACGAGCAGTACGTC.

This clone was detected once. The chain carries TRBV10-3 and TRBJ1-2; TRBD1 matches 8 bases. Germline CDR1 and CDR2: ENHRY and SYGVKD. The V and J ends lost 6 bases and 7 bases, in that order; junction bases with no gene match: 16. The CDR3 has 16 residues. This CDR3 is CAISLQAGGAFSGYTF. Here the CDR3 DNA reads TGTGCCATCAGCCTCCAGGCAGGGGGCGCTTTTAGTGGCTACACCTTC.

Notes on this clone: An end of the junction differs from the germline gene, which may be a read error. V gene TRBV5-1 combines with J gene TRBJ1-2; unclear D gene. Germline V CDR1 and CDR2: SGHRS, YFSETQ. This CDR3 is 12 amino acids long. This chain's CDR3 is CASSFAGNGYTF. The CDR3 nucleotides are TGTGCCAGCAGCTTTGCGGGGAATGGCTACACCTTC.

The chain carries TRBV7-3 and TRBJ1-1; no firm D call. The V gene lost 5 bases and the J gene lost 4 bases, with 11 bases spanning the gap. The germline CDR1 and CDR2 sequences are SGHTA and FQGTGA. CDR3 size: 13 residues. This chain's CDR3 is CASSLYEGTEAFF. DNA for the CDR3: TGTGCCAGCAGCCTCTATGAGGGCACTGAAGCTTTCTTT. The variable domain in full, with the rest retrieved from reference TRBV7-3 and TRBJ1-1, is GAGVSQTPSNKVTEKGKYVELRCDPISGHTALYWYRQSLGQGPEFLIYFQGTGAADDSGLPNDRFFAVRPEGSVSTLKIQRTERGDSAVYLCASSLYEGTEAFFGQGTRLTVV.

In its sample, this clone was seen once. The V gene is TRBV5-1, the J gene TRBJ2-5; TRBD1 is a possible D gene (6 bases). Trimming stripped 5 bases from V and 5 bases from J, with 13 bases between. This CDR3 spans 13 amino acids. Germline-derived CDR1 and CDR2 are SGHRS and YFSETQ. CDR3 loop: CASSKGVEETQYF. Written as DNA, the CDR3 is TGCGCCAGCAGTAAGGGGGTTGAGGAGACCCAGTACTTC.

This clone was seen once. The chain is built from TRBV4-3 and TRBJ2-2; 10 nucleotides line up with TRBD2. The germline V gene has CDR1 LGHNA and CDR2 YSLEER. This CDR3 comprises 17 residues. V trimming: 0 bases; J trimming: 6 bases; junction bases outside the gene matches: 7. The CDR3 DNA follows: TGCGCCAGCAGCCAAGATTGGCTAGCGGGGGACGCCGGGGAGCTGTTTTTT. It yields the protein CASSQDWLAGDAGELFF.

This chain connects TRBV28 to TRBJ2-7, with 7 bases lining up with TRBD2. V dropped 3 bases and J dropped 5; count of bases not matched to a gene: 13. The CDR3 loop spans 16 amino acids. Germline V gene lookup returns CDR1 MDHEN and CDR2 SYDVKM. CDR3 nucleotides: TGTGCCAGCAGTTTGGGTGCGCAGGCACGGGGGGACGAGCAGTACGTC. Residues: CASSLGAQARGDEQYV.